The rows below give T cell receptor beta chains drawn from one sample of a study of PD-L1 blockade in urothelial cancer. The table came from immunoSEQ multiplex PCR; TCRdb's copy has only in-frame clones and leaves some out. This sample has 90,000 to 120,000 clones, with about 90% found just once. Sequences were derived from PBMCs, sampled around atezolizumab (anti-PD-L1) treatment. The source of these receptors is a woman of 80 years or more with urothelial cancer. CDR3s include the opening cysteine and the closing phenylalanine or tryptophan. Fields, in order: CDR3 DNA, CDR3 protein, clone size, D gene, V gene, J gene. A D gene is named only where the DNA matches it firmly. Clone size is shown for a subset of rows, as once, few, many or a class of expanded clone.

cdr3_nt: TGCGCCAGCAGCCAGGATAGACTAGCCTCAAATCAAGAGACCCAGTACTTC
cdr3_aa: CASSQDRLASNQETQYF
clone_size: -
d_call: TRBD2
v_call: TRBV4-1
j_call: TRBJ2-5

cdr3_nt: TGTGCTAGTGGTTTGCAGGGAAGGGGGCAGTACTTC
cdr3_aa: CASGLQGRGQYF
clone_size: -
d_call: -
v_call: TRBV12-5
j_call: TRBJ2-5

cdr3_nt: TGTGCCAGTAGGGGACAGGTAATGGGAGGACAGCCCCAGCATTTT
cdr3_aa: CASRGQVMGGQPQHF
clone_size: -
d_call: TRBD1
v_call: TRBV19
j_call: TRBJ1-5

cdr3_nt: TGTGCCATCAGTGAACAGGGTACTAGCACAGATACGCAGTATTTT
cdr3_aa: CAISEQGTSTDTQYF
clone_size: once
d_call: -
v_call: TRBV10-3
j_call: TRBJ2-3

cdr3_nt: TGTGCCAGCAGTTTATTATATGGCAGAGTGACATCCTACAATGAGCAGTTCTTC
cdr3_aa: CASSLLYGRVTSYNEQFF
clone_size: few
d_call: -
v_call: TRBV28
j_call: TRBJ2-1

cdr3_nt: TGTGCCACGACGACAGGGGGCAATCAGCCCCAGCATTTT
cdr3_aa: CATTTGGNQPQHF
clone_size: -
d_call: TRBD1
v_call: TRBV28
j_call: TRBJ1-5

cdr3_nt: TGCGCCAGCAGTGAGGGGGCCGGGGGCTACGAGCAGTACTTC
cdr3_aa: CASSEGAGGYEQYF
clone_size: -
d_call: -
v_call: TRBV10-1
j_call: TRBJ2-7

cdr3_nt: TGTGCCACCAGCAGAGGGGGACCTGGACAGGGGGGGTCCTATGGCTACACCTTC
cdr3_aa: CATSRGGPGQGGSYGYTF
clone_size: -
d_call: TRBD1
v_call: TRBV15
j_call: TRBJ1-2

cdr3_nt: TGTGCCAGTCTGGGGCAGGGAACTGAAGCTTTCTTT
cdr3_aa: CASLGQGTEAFF
clone_size: few
d_call: -
v_call: TRBV6-5
j_call: TRBJ1-1

cdr3_nt: TGCGCCAGCAGCCGCGGGCGCGACAGGCTATCGAACACTGAAGCTTTCTTT
cdr3_aa: CASSRGRDRLSNTEAFF
clone_size: -
d_call: -
v_call: TRBV5-1
j_call: TRBJ1-1

cdr3_nt: TGTGCCTGGAGCCTCCTGCGGTCGGGGGCTGGGGCCAACGTCCTGACTTTC
cdr3_aa: CAWSLLRSGAGANVLTF
clone_size: -
d_call: -
v_call: TRBV30
j_call: TRBJ2-6

cdr3_nt: TGTGCCAGCTCACCAGGGCCTTACGAGCAGTACTTC
cdr3_aa: CASSPGPYEQYF
clone_size: -
d_call: -
v_call: TRBV18
j_call: TRBJ2-7

cdr3_nt: TGTGCCAGTGGGCTCCTCCCGAACATGAACACTGAAGCTTTCTTT
cdr3_aa: CASGLLPNMNTEAFF
clone_size: -
d_call: -
v_call: TRBV19
j_call: TRBJ1-1

cdr3_nt: TGTGCCAGCAATCTAGCGGGGAAAGAGACCCAGTACTTC
cdr3_aa: CASNLAGKETQYF
clone_size: -
d_call: TRBD2
v_call: TRBV6-4
j_call: TRBJ2-5